Each of the 14 T cell receptor beta chains below was sequenced from the same sample in a study of CD8 T cells in Susac syndrome. cDNA came from about 0.5 to 1 ug RNA primed by random hexamers. TCRdb re-derived calls from the immunoSEQ multiplex PCR reads in MiXCR, one entry per CDR3 protein. There are approximately 120,000 distinct CDR3 sequences in the sample; about 94% occur only once, and roughly 0.087% lies in the top ten. Sequencing used CD4+ T cells from PBMCs. All receptors derive from a human donor in good health.

The table lists this clonotype with a count of one. One end of the junction is discordant with germline, which a read error may explain. The V call is TRBV5-4, the J call TRBJ1-2; D uncertain. The CDR3 has 13 residues. Germline CDR1 and CDR2: SGHNT and YYREEE (reference sequence). The CDR3 nucleotides are TGTGCCAGCGGCTTGGGGTCCGACTATGGCTACACCTTC. Translation: CASGLGSDYGYTF.

V is TRBV14 and J is TRBJ2-7; 14 bases agree with TRBD2. The germline gives CDR1 SGHDN, CDR2 FVKESK. V lost 4 bases, J lost 5 bases, and 7 bases stayed unmatched. The CDR3 is 16 amino acids. The CDR3, as DNA: TGTGCCAGCAGCCCGGGGACTAGCGGGAGAGTCGACGAGCAGTACTTC. Translated, it gives CASSPGTSGRVDEQYF.

This sequence joins TRBV12-3 or TRBV12-4 and TRBJ2-3; 7 nucleotides line up with TRBD2. CDR3 length: 16 amino acids. V gave up 2 bases and J gave up 3 bases; unmatched junction bases: 8. The CDR3 DNA sequence: TGTGCCAGCAGTTTAATGGCGGGAGTAGGTACAGATACGCAGTATTTT. As protein: CASSLMAGVGTDTQYF.

The chain carries TRBV6-5 and TRBJ2-3, with TRBD1 matching 7 bases. CDR3 length: 13 amino acids. Germline V CDR1 and CDR2: MNHEY, SVGAGI. The junction had 13 bases not matched to a gene; V was cut back by 5 bases and J by 14 bases. For the CDR3, the DNA is TGTGCCAGCAGTCAGAGGGACAGCTCCCCTGGGTATTTT. Translating it yields CASSQRDSSPGYF.

The chain couples TRBV20-1 to TRBJ2-4; 10 positions match TRBD2. Germline V gene sequence: CDR1 DFQATT, CDR2 SNEGSKA (reference sequence). The CDR3 contains 17 residues. The junction had 12 bases not matched to a gene; V was cut back by 4 bases and J by 3 bases. In DNA form, the CDR3 reads TGCAGTGCTACCCCTAGCGGGAGAATTGTAGGCAAAAACATTCAGTACTTC. Its translation is CSATPSGRIVGKNIQYF.

The chain is built from TRBV7-2 and TRBJ2-7; D uncertain. This CDR3 comprises 14 residues. Trimming stripped 3 bases from V and 1 base from J, with 10 bases between. CDR1 and CDR2 (germline): SGHTA, FQGNSA. CDR3 loop: CASSFRPYSYEQYF. CDR3 DNA: TGTGCCAGCAGCTTCAGACCCTATTCCTACGAGCAGTACTTC.

This clonotype showed up just once. The V call is TRBV7-6, the J call TRBJ2-1; a possible D gene is TRBD2 (5 bases). The V and J ends lost 4 bases and 2 bases respectively, with 6 bases between them. Looked up from germline, CDR1 is SGHVS and CDR2 is FNYEAQ. This CDR3 region has 13 residues. In DNA form, the CDR3 reads TGTGCCAGCAGCTCCGGGACCTACAATGAGCAGTTCTTC. Its translation: CASSSGTYNEQFF.

The V gene is TRBV14, the J gene TRBJ2-2; D is unclear. Trimming pared 1 base from V and 9 bases from J, leaving 9 bases between. Germline lookup yields CDR1 SGHDN and CDR2 FVKESK. This CDR3 is built from 13 residues. The chain's CDR3 is CASSQVNLRELFF. CDR3 nucleotide sequence: TGTGCCAGCAGCCAAGTAAACTTGAGGGAGCTGTTTTTT.

This sequence joins TRBV2 and TRBJ1-2; possibly TRBD1 for D (5 bases). V lost 3 bases, J lost 9 bases, and 17 bases lay in between. Germline V CDR1 and CDR2: SNHLY, FYNNEI. The CDR3 extends over 14 amino acids. The CDR3 DNA follows: TGTGCCAGCAGTGACGTTGCGACAGACTTAAGCTACACCTTC. This translates into CASSDVATDLSYTF.

In its sample, this clonotype was seen once. This chain joins TRBV3-1 and TRBJ2-7; 11 bases are shared with TRBD1. Germline V gene data show CDR1 as LGHDT and CDR2 as YNNKEL (reference sequence). Trimming removed 3 bases from V and 7 bases from J; junction bases left unmatched: 8. The length of the CDR3 is 15 residues. The chain's CDR3 is CASSQIPGTGGEQYF. The CDR3 nucleotides are TGTGCCAGCAGCCAGATACCCGGGACAGGGGGTGAGCAGTACTTC.

The rearrangement uses TRBV14 and TRBJ1-2, with 12 bases matching TRBD1. Per germline, CDR1 SGHDN and CDR2 FVKESK. CDR3 length: 15 amino acids. Germline trimming cut 2 bases from V and 8 bases from J; bases unmatched to any gene: 6. The CDR3 here is CASSQQGTGGQGYTF. The CDR3 nucleotides read TGTGCCAGCAGCCAACAGGGGACAGGGGGCCAAGGCTACACCTTC.

In DNA, the CDR3 is TGTGCCAGCAGTGATCGCAGGGGGAATCAGCCCCAGCATTTT. Its translation is CASSDRRGNQPQHF. This rearrangement joins TRBV2 to TRBJ1-5; 7 bases are a match to TRBD1. The germline V gene encodes CDR1 SNHLY and CDR2 FYNNEI. CDR3 length: 14 amino acids. Losses at the gene ends were 3 bases for V and 4 bases for J; bases not matched to a gene: 3.

The genes are TRBV10-3 and TRBJ1-1; perhaps TRBD1 as D (5 bases). The CDR3 loop spans 14 amino acids. Deletions cut 4 bases from V and 4 bases from J, with 13 bases between. CDR1 is ENHRY, CDR2 SYGVKD, per germline. CDR3 protein: CAISGGGSGTEAFF. The CDR3 DNA follows: TGTGCCATCAGTGGCGGGGGGAGTGGCACTGAAGCTTTCTTT.

This chain connects TRBV2 to TRBJ2-1; 7 bases align to TRBD2. Germline V CDR1 and CDR2: SNHLY, FYNNEI. V shed 7 bases, J shed 3 bases, and the junction held 9 bases outside the gene matches. This CDR3 region has 15 residues. The CDR3 here is CASKGLDQGYNEQFF. The CDR3 coding sequence is TGTGCCAGCAAAGGACTAGACCAAGGCTACAATGAGCAGTTCTTC. The full variable domain, with the rest looked up from reference TRBV2 and TRBJ2-1, is EPEVTQTPSHQVTQMGQEVILRCVPISNHLYFYWYRQILGQKVEFLVSFYNNEISEKSEIFDDQFSVERPDGSNFTLKIRSTKLEDSAMYFCASKGLDQGYNEQFFGPGTRLTVL.